The 4 T cell receptor beta chains listed next were all sequenced from one sample in a study of shared clonotypes between healthy human individuals. TCRdb keeps only in-frame clones here, not all; method: immunoSEQ multiplex PCR. The sample lists around 2.5 million clones; 80% to 95% were seen once. The material sequenced was naive CD4+ T cells from PBMCs. Subset noted: CD45RA+ positively selected. The receptors here all came from a man younger than 35 in good health. Some clones in this sample may be carry-over from other donors' samples.

The V call is TRBV7-3, the J call TRBJ2-7; D is uncertain. With 0 bases removed from V and 2 bases from J, the gap between germline ends came to 11 bases. The CDR3 loop spans 15 amino acids. Germline CDR1 reads SGHTA; CDR2 reads FQGTGA. The chain's CDR3 is CASSLTPTETYEQYF. As DNA, the CDR3 is TGTGCCAGCAGCTTAACGCCGACGGAAACCTACGAGCAGTACTTC. Based on the CDR3 plus reference TRBV7-3 and TRBJ2-7, the full variable domain is GAGVSQTPSNKVTEKGKYVELRCDPISGHTALYWYRQSLGQGPEFLIYFQGTGAADDSGLPNDRFFAVRPEGSVSTLKIQRTERGDSAVYLCASSLTPTETYEQYFGPGTRLTVT.

The J gene is TRBJ2-7, the V gene TRBV29-1; no firm D call. CDR3 length equals 12 residues. Germline lookup yields CDR1 SQVTM and CDR2 ANQGSEA. V gave up 6 bases and J gave up 3 bases, with 12 bases separating them. CDR3 nucleotides: TGCAGCGTCGGAAACTTGAACTACGAGCAGTACTTC. Translating it yields CSVGNLNYEQYF.

The count of this clone is one. The rearrangement uses TRBV9 and TRBJ2-2; 7 nucleotides match TRBD2. Germline loops: CDR1 SGDLS, CDR2 YYNGEE. There are 13 residues in the CDR3. The CDR3 region is CASTSPPAGELFF. The CDR3 nucleotides are TGTGCTTCGACTAGCCCCCCGGCCGGGGAGCTGTTTTTT.

The chain joins TRBV23-1 to TRBJ1-1; D gene ambiguous. TRBV23-1 is identified as an open reading frame with a role that is uncertain. V was pared by 0 bases and J by 3 bases, with 14 bases between. The CDR3 length is 16 residues. The CDR3 bases are TGCGCCAGCAGTCAATCGGGCAGAGGGCTGGACACTGAAGCTTTCTTT. It encodes CASSQSGRGLDTEAFF.